One sample yielded the 25 T cell receptor beta chains listed below, sequenced in a study of blood T cell repertoires in COVID-19 (dated by TCRdb to the early 2020s). Library creation used the immunoSEQ multiplex PCR assay. TCRdb stores this immuneACCESS table with in-frame sequences only. Part of the clones is absent; in the studies checked, under half of the shortfall reflects unresolved V genes, and no reason is known for the rest. For this sample the table gives roughly 210,000 clones, of which 84% were detected only once. The ten biggest clones cover under 12% of the sample. Specimen: peripheral blood. These receptors all stem from a woman aged 80 or over with COVID-19, enrolled during active disease.

The chain combines TRBV6-5 with TRBJ1-6, with D perhaps matching TRBD1 (5 bases). Looked up from germline, CDR1 is MNHEY and CDR2 is SVGAGI. The CDR3 loop spans 14 amino acids. The V gene lost 2 bases and the J gene lost 9 bases, with 11 bases spanning the gap. The CDR3 DNA sequence: TGTGCCAGCAGTTACGGGCAGGGAAGTTCACCCCTCCACTTT. Translation: CASSYGQGSSPLHF.

The V and J genes are TRBV6-5 and TRBJ1-4; 9 positions agree with TRBD1. Germline CDR1 reads MNHEY; CDR2 reads SVGAGI. Losses at the gene ends were 5 bases for V and 4 bases for J; bases not matched to a gene: 5. There are 15 residues in the CDR3. DNA of the CDR3: TGTGCCAGCAGTCAGGACAGGGGATATAATGAAAAACTGTTTTTT. This sequence encodes CASSQDRGYNEKLFF.

This sequence joins TRBV15 and TRBJ1-2; D is perhaps TRBD1 (6 bases). Germline assignment: CDR1 LNHNV and CDR2 YYDKDF (reference sequence). The CDR3 runs 13 residues. Trimming took off 5 bases at V and 8 bases at J, with 15 bases between the two ends. DNA for the CDR3: TGTGCCACCAGCTTTTACGCCACAGGGGGCTACACCTTC. Translating gives CATSFYATGGYTF.

The chain joins TRBV19 to TRBJ1-5; possibly TRBD1 for D (6 bases). CDR1 and CDR2 from the germline V gene are LNHDA and SQIVND (reference sequence). The CDR3 has 17 amino acids. Trimming removed 3 bases from V and 4 bases from J, with 19 bases in between. The CDR3, as DNA: TGTGCCAGTAGTATCACGGCACAGCGCCAGGGGAATCAGCCCCAGCATTTT. Translating it yields CASSITAQRQGNQPQHF.

V is TRBV3-1 (or the pseudogene TRBV3-2) and J is TRBJ2-7; 10 bases align to TRBD1. V was pared by 7 bases and J by 7 bases, with 10 bases of the junction left unmatched. This CDR3 spans 14 amino acids. CDR1 is LGHDT, CDR2 YNNKEL, per germline (reference sequence). CDR3 sequence (DNA): TGTGCCAGCACAGGAGGGACAGGGGCCCTGGAGCAGTACTTC. This encodes CASTGGTGALEQYF.

The rearrangement joins TRBV25-1 to TRBJ2-7; weak D call: TRBD2 (5 bases). The V gene lost 6 bases and the J gene lost 6 bases, with 21 bases spanning the gap. The CDR3 contains 15 residues. The germline V gene has CDR1 MGHDK and CDR2 SYGVNS. The CDR3 bases are TGTGCCAGCAGCCTTTTACCTCAAGGACTGGTCGAGCAGTACTTC. This encodes CASSLLPQGLVEQYF.

In its sample, this clone was seen a few times. The gene calls are TRBV12-3 or TRBV12-4 and TRBJ1-2, with D perhaps TRBD1 (5 bases). This CDR3 has 13 residues. Deletions cut 4 bases from V and 4 bases from J, with 10 bases between. DNA for the CDR3: TGTGCCAGCAGTTCCCGGAGGGGCTATGGCTACACCTTC. Translation: CASSSRRGYGYTF.

Concerning this clone: Compared with germline, one end of the junction differs, possibly owing to a read error. V gene TRBV5-1 combines with J gene TRBJ1-4; D might be TRBD1 (5 bases). The germline gives CDR1 SGHRS, CDR2 YFSETQ. The CDR3 totals 14 residues. The CDR3 is CASSLEQDNGKLFF. DNA for the CDR3: TGCGCCAGCAGCTTAGAACAGGACAATGGAAAACTGTTTTTT. The whole variable domain, filled in from reference TRBV5-1 and TRBJ1-4, reads KAGVTQTPRYLIKTRGQQVTLSCSPISGHRSVSWYQQTPGQGLQFLFEYFSETQRNKGNFPGRFSGRQFSNSRSEMNVSTLELGDSALYLCASSLEQDNGKLFFGSGTQLSVL.

The genes are TRBV29-1 and TRBJ1-1; a weak D match, TRBD1 (6 bases). Per the germline V gene, CDR1 is SQVTM and CDR2 is ANQGSEA. The CDR3 contains 13 residues. Deletions cut 5 bases from V and 1 base from J, with 11 bases between. The CDR3 protein is CSVPRGGNTEAFF. DNA of the CDR3: TGCAGCGTTCCCAGGGGCGGGAACACTGAAGCTTTCTTT.

J is TRBJ1-5 and V is TRBV3-1 (or the pseudogene TRBV3-2); a possible D gene is TRBD1 (6 bases). This CDR3 contains 15 residues. The V gene's germline CDR1 is LGHDT and CDR2 YNNKEL (reference sequence). The V gene lost 4 bases and the J gene lost 1 base, with 11 bases spanning the gap. The DNA for the CDR3 is TGTGCCAGCAGCCCGACAGGACAAAGCAATCAGCCCCAGCATTTT. The encoded protein is CASSPTGQSNQPQHF.

The chain combines TRBV5-5 with TRBJ1-4, with TRBD1 as a possible D gene (6 bases). The CDR3 totals 16 residues. Deletions cut 3 bases from V and 7 bases from J, with 19 bases between. CDR1 and CDR2 from the germline V gene are SGHKS and YYEKEE (reference sequence). CDR3 in DNA: TGTGCCAGCAGCTCCAACCAGGGGAGGGAGACTGAAAAACTGTTTTTT. Amino acids: CASSSNQGRETEKLFF.

This clone has only a few counts. The gene calls are TRBV6-1 and TRBJ1-5, with 11 bases lining up with TRBD1. This CDR3 has 18 amino acids. The J segment lost 1 base and the V segment lost 4 bases, leaving 9 bases of the junction unmatched. Germline V gene data show CDR1 as MNHNS and CDR2 as SASEGT. The CDR3 region has the DNA TGTGCCAGCAGTGCGGCCGGGACAGGGGGTTGGAGCAATCAGCCCCAGCATTTT. Translation: CASSAAGTGGWSNQPQHF.

This chain joins TRBV9 and TRBJ1-1; possibly TRBD1 for D (5 bases). The germline V and J ends were trimmed by 1 base and 11 bases, with 21 bases remaining between them. Per the germline V gene, CDR1 is SGDLS and CDR2 is YYNGEE. The CDR3 consists of 15 residues. The CDR3 region has the DNA TGTGCCAGCAGCGTATCTCCCTGGGGGGGAGGGTTGGCTTTCTTT. As protein: CASSVSPWGGGLAFF.

The J gene is TRBJ1-5, the V gene TRBV18, with TRBD1 matching over 9 bases. CDR1 is KGHSH, CDR2 LQKENI, per germline. The trim removed 3 bases at V and 1 base at J, leaving 4 bases unmatched. The CDR3 spans 16 residues. CDR3: CASSPGTGSSNQPQHF. The CDR3 DNA follows: TGTGCCAGCTCACCGGGGACAGGGTCGAGCAATCAGCCCCAGCATTTT. Together with reference TRBV18 and TRBJ1-5, the CDR3 gives the full variable domain: NAGVMQNPRHLVRRRGQEARLRCSPMKGHSHVYWYRQLPEEGLKFMVYLQKENIIDESGMPKERFSAEFPKEGPSILRIQQVVRGDSAAYFCASSPGTGSSNQPQHFGDGTRLSIL.

In its sample, this clone was seen a few times. V gene TRBV20-1 combines with J gene TRBJ2-7; 10 bases align to TRBD2. J gave up 7 bases and V 3 bases, and 0 bases lay outside the gene matches. Germline-derived CDR1 and CDR2 are DFQATT and SNEGSKA (reference sequence). The length of the CDR3 is 11 residues. The CDR3 bases are TGCAGTGCTAGGACTAGCGGGGAGCAGTACTTC. This sequence encodes CSARTSGEQYF.

The chain recombines TRBV3-1 (or the pseudogene TRBV3-2) with TRBJ2-1; 9 bases fit TRBD1. CDR1 is LGHDT, CDR2 YNNKEL, per germline (reference sequence). V dropped 4 bases and J dropped 1; count of bases not matched to a gene: 5. This CDR3 is built from 16 residues. The CDR3 loop reads CASSPLGTGSYNEQFF. In DNA form, the CDR3 reads TGTGCCAGCAGCCCTCTCGGGACAGGGTCCTACAATGAGCAGTTCTTC.

The sample holds a few counts of this clone. The chain is built from TRBV21-1 and TRBJ1-5. TRBV21-1 is a pseudogene. The CDR3 loop spans 13 amino acids. The CDR3 loop is CATPRGVGQPQHF. CDR3 in DNA: TGTGCCACCCCGCGGGGGGTGGGTCAGCCCCAGCATTTT.

The chain employs TRBV3-1 (or the pseudogene TRBV3-2) and TRBJ1-5; D gene ambiguous. CDR1 is LGHDT and CDR2 is YNNKEL in the germline V gene (reference sequence). The CDR3 is 14 residues long. Trimming took off 4 bases at V and 3 bases at J, with 10 bases between the two ends. This chain's CDR3 is CASSRSGDNQPQHF. As DNA, the CDR3 is TGTGCCAGCAGCCGATCGGGAGACAATCAGCCCCAGCATTTT.

This sequence joins TRBV5-1 and TRBJ2-2, with 7 nucleotides matching TRBD2. The CDR3 has 14 amino acids. The V segment lost 6 bases and the J segment 7 bases; nucleotides outside the gene matches: 9. Germline V gene sequence: CDR1 SGHRS, CDR2 YFSETQ. The CDR3 DNA is TGCGCCAGCACCGAAGCGGGGCCAAACGGGGAGCTGTTTTTT. It encodes CASTEAGPNGELFF.

This chain links TRBV5-8 with TRBJ1-5, with 10 bases identical to TRBD1. The V segment lost 0 bases and the J segment 1 base; nucleotides outside the gene matches: 1. This CDR3 has 16 amino acids. The germline CDR1 and CDR2 sequences are SGHTS and YDEGEE. DNA of the CDR3: TGTGCCAGCAGCTTGGGGGGACAGGGGAGCAATCAGCCCCAGCATTTT. Its translation is CASSLGGQGSNQPQHF. Variable domain in full (rest from reference TRBV5-8 and TRBJ1-5): EAGVTQSPTHLIKTRGQQATLRCSPISGHTSVYWYQQALGLGLQFLLWYDEGEERNRGNFPPRFSGRQFPNYSSELNVNALELEDSALYLCASSLGGQGSNQPQHFGDGTRLSIL.

V is TRBV10-3 and J is TRBJ1-5, with D perhaps matching TRBD1 (5 bases). The CDR3 consists of 12 residues. Trimming took off 3 bases at V and 9 bases at J, with 9 bases between the two ends. CDR1 ENHRY and CDR2 SYGVKD come from the germline V gene. CDR3 in amino acids: CAISDRGGPQHF. In nucleotides, the CDR3 is TGTGCCATCAGTGATCGGGGGGGGCCCCAGCATTTT.

The sample holds a few counts of this clone. V and J are TRBV6-5 and TRBJ1-1; 8 positions match TRBD1. The CDR3 spans 13 residues. Per germline, CDR1 MNHEY and CDR2 SVGAGI. The V segment lost 6 bases and the J segment 4 bases; nucleotides outside the gene matches: 4. The CDR3 nucleotides read TGTGCCAGCAGGCTAACAGGGGGCACTGAAGCTTTCTTT. Its protein is CASRLTGGTEAFF.

V gene TRBV4-2 combines with J gene TRBJ1-3; D is perhaps TRBD1 (5 bases). The CDR3 is 17 amino acids. Trimming took 0 bases from V and 4 from J, leaving 16 bases between them. Per germline, CDR1 LGHNA and CDR2 YNFKEQ. The CDR3 sequence: CASSQDHQGGKGNTIYF. CDR3 coding DNA: TGTGCCAGCAGCCAAGATCACCAGGGAGGAAAAGGAAACACCATATATTTT.

V and J are TRBV2 and TRBJ2-2; 7 bases align to TRBD1. Germline lookup yields CDR1 SNHLY and CDR2 FYNNEI. The CDR3 loop spans 15 amino acids. The J segment lost 1 base and the V segment lost 2 bases, leaving 1 base of the junction unmatched. Written as DNA, the CDR3 is TGTGCCAGCAGTGAACGGACAGGGAACACCGGGGAGCTGTTTTTT. Residues: CASSERTGNTGELFF.

The V and J genes are TRBV19 and TRBJ1-3; D uncertain. The CDR3 is 13 amino acids. The V end was cut by 7 bases, the J end by 0 bases, with 7 bases between. Germline V gene data show CDR1 as LNHDA and CDR2 as SQIVND (reference sequence). Here the CDR3 reads CASTSSSGNTIYF. DNA of the CDR3: TGTGCCAGTACTTCGAGCTCTGGAAACACCATATATTTT. The variable domain in full, with the rest retrieved from reference TRBV19 and TRBJ1-3, is DGGITQSPKYLFRKEGQNVTLSCEQNLNHDAMYWYRQDPGQGLRLIYYSQIVNDFQKGDIAEGYSVSREKKESFPLTVTSAQKNPTAFYLCASTSSSGNTIYFGEGSWLTVV.